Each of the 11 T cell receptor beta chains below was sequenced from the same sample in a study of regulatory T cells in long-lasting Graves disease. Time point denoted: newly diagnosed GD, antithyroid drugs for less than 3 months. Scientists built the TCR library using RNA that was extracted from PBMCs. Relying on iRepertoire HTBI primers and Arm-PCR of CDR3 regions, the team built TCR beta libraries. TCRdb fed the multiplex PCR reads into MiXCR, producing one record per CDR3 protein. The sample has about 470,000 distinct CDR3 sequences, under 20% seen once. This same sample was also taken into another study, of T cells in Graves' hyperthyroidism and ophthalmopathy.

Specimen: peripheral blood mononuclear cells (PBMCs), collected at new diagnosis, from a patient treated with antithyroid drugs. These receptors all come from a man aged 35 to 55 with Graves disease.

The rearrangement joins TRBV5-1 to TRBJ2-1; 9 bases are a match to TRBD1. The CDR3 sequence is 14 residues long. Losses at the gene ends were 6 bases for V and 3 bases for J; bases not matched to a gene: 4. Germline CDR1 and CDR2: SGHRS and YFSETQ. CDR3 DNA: TGCGCCAGCAAGGGACAGGGATACTACAATGAGCAGTTCTTC. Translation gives CASKGQGYYNEQFF.

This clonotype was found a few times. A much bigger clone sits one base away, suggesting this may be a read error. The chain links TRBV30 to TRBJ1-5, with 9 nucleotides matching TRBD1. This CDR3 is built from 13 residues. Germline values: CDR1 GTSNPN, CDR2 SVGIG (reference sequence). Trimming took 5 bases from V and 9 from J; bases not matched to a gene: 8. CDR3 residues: CAWGTGLGRPQHF. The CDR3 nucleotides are TGTGCCTGGGGGACAGGGTTAGGTCGGCCCCAGCATTTT. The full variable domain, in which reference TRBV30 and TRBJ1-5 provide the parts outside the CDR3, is SQTIHQWPATLVQPVGSPLSLECTVEGTSNPNLYWYRQAAGRGLQLLFYSVGIGQISSEVPQNLSASRPQDRQFILSSKKLLLSDSGFYLCAWGTGLGRPQHFGDGTRLSIL.

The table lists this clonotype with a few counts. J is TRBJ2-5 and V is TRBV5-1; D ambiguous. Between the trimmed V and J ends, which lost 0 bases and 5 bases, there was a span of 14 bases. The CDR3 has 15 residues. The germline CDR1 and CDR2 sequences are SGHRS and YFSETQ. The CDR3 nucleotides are TGCGCCAGCAGCTTGGCAACACACCCTGGGGAGACCCAGTACTTC. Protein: CASSLATHPGETQYF.

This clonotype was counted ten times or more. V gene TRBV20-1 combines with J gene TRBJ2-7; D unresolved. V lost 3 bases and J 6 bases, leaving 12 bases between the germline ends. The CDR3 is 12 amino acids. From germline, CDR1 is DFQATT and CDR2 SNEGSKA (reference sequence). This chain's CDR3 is CSASRLKGEQYF. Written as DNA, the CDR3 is TGCAGTGCTAGCAGACTCAAGGGCGAGCAGTACTTC.

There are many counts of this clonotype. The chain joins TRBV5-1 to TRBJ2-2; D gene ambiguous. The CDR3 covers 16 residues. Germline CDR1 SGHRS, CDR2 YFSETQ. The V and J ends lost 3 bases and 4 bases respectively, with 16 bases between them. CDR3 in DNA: TGCGCCAGCAGCTCAGATCTATTGAAGGGCACCGGGGAGCTGTTTTTT. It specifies CASSSDLLKGTGELFF. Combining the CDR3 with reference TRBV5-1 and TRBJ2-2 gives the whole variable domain KAGVTQTPRYLIKTRGQQVTLSCSPISGHRSVSWYQQTPGQGLQFLFEYFSETQRNKGNFPGRFSGRQFSNSRSEMNVSTLELGDSALYLCASSSDLLKGTGELFFGEGSRLTVL.

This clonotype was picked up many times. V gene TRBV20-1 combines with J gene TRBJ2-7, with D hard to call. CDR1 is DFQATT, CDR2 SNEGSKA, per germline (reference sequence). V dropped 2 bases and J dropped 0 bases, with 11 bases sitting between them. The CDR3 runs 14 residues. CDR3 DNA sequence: TGCAGTGCTAGACGGGTAAAGGACTCCTACGAGCAGTACTTC. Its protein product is CSARRVKDSYEQYF.

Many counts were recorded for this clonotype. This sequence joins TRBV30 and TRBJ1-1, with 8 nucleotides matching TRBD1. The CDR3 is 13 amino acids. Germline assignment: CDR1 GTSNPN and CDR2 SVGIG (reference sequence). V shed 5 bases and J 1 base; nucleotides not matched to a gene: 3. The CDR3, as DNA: TGTGCCTGGTCAGGACAGGGGAACACTGAAGCTTTCTTT. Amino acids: CAWSGQGNTEAFF. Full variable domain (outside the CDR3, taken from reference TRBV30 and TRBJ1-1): SQTIHQWPATLVQPVGSPLSLECTVEGTSNPNLYWYRQAAGRGLQLLFYSVGIGQISSEVPQNLSASRPQDRQFILSSKKLLLSDSGFYLCAWSGQGNTEAFFGQGTRLTVV.

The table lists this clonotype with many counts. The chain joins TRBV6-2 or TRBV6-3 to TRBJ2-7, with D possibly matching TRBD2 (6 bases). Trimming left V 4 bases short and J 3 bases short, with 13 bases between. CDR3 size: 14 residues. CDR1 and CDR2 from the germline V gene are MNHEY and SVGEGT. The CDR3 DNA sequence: TGTGCCAGCAGTTCCGGGACTGAGAACTACGAGCAGTACTTC. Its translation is CASSSGTENYEQYF.

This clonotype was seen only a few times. The CDR3 DNA follows: TGTGCCAGCAGTTTATCGGAGTACGGGGAGCTGTTTTTT. Translation: CASSLSEYGELFF. V gene TRBV28 combines with J gene TRBJ2-2; no firm D call. Per germline, CDR1 MDHEN and CDR2 SYDVKM. There are 13 residues in the CDR3. With 1 base removed from V and 7 bases from J, the gap between germline ends came to 7 bases.

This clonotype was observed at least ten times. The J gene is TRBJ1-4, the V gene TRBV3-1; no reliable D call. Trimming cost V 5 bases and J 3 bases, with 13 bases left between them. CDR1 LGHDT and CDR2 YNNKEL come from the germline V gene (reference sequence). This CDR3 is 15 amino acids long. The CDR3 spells CASSGYAGPNEKLFF. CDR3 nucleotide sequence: TGTGCCAGCAGCGGATACGCAGGCCCTAATGAAAAACTGTTTTTT.

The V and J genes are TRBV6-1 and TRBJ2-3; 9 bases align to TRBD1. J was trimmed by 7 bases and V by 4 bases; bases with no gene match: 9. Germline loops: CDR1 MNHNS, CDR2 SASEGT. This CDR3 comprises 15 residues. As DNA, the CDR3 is TGTGCCAGCAGTGCAGGGGACAGGGTGTTGCATACGCAGTATTTT. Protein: CASSAGDRVLHTQYF.